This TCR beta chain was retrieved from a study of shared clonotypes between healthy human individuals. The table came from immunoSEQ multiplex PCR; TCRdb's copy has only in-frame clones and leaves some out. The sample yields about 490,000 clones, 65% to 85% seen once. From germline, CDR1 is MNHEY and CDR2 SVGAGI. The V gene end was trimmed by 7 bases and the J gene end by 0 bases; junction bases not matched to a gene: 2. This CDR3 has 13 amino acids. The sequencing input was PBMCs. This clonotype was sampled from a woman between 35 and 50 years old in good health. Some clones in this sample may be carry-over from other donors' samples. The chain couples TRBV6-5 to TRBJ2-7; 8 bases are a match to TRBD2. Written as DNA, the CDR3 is TGTGCCAGCAAGCGGGGGAGCTCCTACGAGCAGTACTTC. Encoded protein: CASKRGSSYEQYF.